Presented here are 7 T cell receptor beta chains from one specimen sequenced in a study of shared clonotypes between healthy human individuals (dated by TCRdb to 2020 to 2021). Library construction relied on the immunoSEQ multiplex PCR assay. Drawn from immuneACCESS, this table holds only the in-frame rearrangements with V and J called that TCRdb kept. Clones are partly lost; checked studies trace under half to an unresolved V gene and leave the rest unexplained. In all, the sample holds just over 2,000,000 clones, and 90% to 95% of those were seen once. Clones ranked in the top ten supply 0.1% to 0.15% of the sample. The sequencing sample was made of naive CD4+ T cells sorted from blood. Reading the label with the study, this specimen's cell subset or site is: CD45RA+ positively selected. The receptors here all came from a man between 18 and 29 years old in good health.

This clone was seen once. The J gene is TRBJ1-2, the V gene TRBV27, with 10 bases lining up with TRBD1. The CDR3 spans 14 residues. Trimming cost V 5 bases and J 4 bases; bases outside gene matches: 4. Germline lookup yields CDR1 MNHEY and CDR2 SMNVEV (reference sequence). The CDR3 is CASSNRQGAYGYTF. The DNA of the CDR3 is TGTGCCAGCAGTAACCGACAGGGGGCCTATGGCTACACCTTC.

DNA of the CDR3: TGTGCCTGGAGTAAAGGAGTGGGAGCTTTCTTT. Protein product: CAWSKGVGAFF. The gene calls are TRBV30 and TRBJ1-1; the D is unclear. The CDR3 has 11 amino acids. V lost 2 bases and J 10 bases, leaving 11 bases between the germline ends. CDR1 and CDR2 (germline): GTSNPN, SVGIG (reference sequence).

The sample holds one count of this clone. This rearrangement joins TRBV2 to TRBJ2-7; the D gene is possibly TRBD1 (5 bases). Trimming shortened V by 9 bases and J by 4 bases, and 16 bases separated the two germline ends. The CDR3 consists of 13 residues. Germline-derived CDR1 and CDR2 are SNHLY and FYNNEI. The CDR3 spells CASTTALGYEQYF. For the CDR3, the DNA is TGTGCCAGTACGACAGCATTGGGGTACGAGCAGTACTTC.

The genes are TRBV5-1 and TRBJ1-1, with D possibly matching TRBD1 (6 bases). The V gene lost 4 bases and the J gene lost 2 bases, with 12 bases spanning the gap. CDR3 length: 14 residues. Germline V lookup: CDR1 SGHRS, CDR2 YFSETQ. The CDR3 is CASSPGAVNTEAFF. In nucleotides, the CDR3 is TGCGCCAGCAGCCCGGGGGCGGTCAACACTGAAGCTTTCTTT.

DNA for the CDR3: TGTGCCTGGAGGGGGGACAGGGACATTACTGAAGCTTTCTTT. It is translated as CAWRGDRDITEAFF. The chain recombines TRBV30 with TRBJ1-1; 9 bases agree with TRBD1. J lost 5 bases, V lost 3 bases, and 7 bases had no gene match. This CDR3 is built from 14 residues. Looked up from germline, CDR1 is GTSNPN and CDR2 is SVGIG (reference sequence).

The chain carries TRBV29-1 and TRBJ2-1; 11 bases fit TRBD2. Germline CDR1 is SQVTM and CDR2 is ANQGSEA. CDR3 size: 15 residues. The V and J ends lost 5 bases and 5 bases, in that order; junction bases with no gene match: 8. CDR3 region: CSVIRLAGFNNEQFF. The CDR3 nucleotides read TGCAGCGTTATAAGACTAGCGGGATTCAACAATGAGCAGTTCTTC.

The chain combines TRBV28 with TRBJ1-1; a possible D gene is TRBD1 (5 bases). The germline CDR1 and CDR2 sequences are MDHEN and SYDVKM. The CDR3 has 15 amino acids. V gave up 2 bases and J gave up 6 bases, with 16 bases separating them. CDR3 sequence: CASSLLGTSDPEAFF. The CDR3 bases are TGTGCCAGCAGTTTACTGGGGACGTCGGATCCTGAAGCTTTCTTT.